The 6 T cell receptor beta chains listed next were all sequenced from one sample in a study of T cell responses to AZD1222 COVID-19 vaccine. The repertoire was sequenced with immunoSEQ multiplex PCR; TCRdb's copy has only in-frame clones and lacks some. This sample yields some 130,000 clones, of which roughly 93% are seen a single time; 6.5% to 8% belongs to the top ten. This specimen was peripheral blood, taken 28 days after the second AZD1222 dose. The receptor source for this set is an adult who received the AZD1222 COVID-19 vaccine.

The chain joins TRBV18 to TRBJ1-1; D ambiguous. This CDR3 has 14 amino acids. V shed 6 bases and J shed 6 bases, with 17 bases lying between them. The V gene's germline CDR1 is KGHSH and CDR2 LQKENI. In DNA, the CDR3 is TGTGCCAGCTCCCCCACCGCGGGTGGGGCTGAAGCTTTCTTT. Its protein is CASSPTAGGAEAFF.

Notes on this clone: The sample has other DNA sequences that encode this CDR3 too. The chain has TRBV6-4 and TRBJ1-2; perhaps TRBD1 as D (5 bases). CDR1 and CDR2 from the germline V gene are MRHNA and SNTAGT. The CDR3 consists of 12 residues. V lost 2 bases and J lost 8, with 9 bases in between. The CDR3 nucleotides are TGTGCCAGCAGTGACGGGGGTTACGGCTACACCTTC. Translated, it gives CASSDGGYGYTF.

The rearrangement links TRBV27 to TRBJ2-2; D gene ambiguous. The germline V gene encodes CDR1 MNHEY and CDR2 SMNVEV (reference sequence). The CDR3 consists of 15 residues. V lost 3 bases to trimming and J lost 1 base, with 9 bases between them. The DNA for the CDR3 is TGTGCCAGCAGTTTTGCACAGATGAACACCGGGGAGCTGTTTTTT. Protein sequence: CASSFAQMNTGELFF.

DNA for the CDR3: TGTGCCAGCAGCTCAGGCATCTATGGCTACACCTTC. Its protein is CASSSGIYGYTF. The J gene is TRBJ1-2, the V gene TRBV9, with no clear D. Germline V gene lookup returns CDR1 SGDLS and CDR2 YYNGEE. V shed 4 bases and J shed 4 bases, with 8 bases lying between them. The CDR3 is made up of 12 amino acids.

CDR3 DNA: TGTGCCAGCACGCCCGGGGATCTCTATGGCTACACCTTC. It translates to CASTPGDLYGYTF. The V gene is TRBV2, the J gene TRBJ1-2; unclear D gene. Trimming cost V 7 bases and J 4 bases, with 13 bases left between them. The CDR3 loop spans 13 amino acids. Germline lookup yields CDR1 SNHLY and CDR2 FYNNEI.

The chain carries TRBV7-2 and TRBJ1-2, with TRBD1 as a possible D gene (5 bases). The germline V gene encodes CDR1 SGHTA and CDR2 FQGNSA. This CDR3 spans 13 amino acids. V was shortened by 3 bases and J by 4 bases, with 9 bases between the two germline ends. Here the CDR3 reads CASSLGRTYGYTF. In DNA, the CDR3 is TGTGCCAGCAGCTTGGGGCGGACCTATGGCTACACCTTC.